The rows below give T cell receptor beta chains drawn from one sample of a study of tumor T cells in aggressive B-cell lymphoma. Sequencing was performed with immunoSEQ multiplex PCR; in TCRdb, only in-frame clones are kept and a portion is missing. The table records 9,900 or so clones, 80% to 95% of them present only once. Specimen: tumor tissue. Receptor source: an adult with diffuse large B cell lymphoma. The CDR3 runs from the conserved cysteine through the conserved F or W. A D gene is named only where the DNA matches it firmly. Clone size, where shown, is once, few, many, or a class for clones that have expanded.

j_gene | d_gene | abundance | v_gene | CDR3aa | CDR3nt
TRBJ2-1 | TRBD2 | - | TRBV10-1 | CASSGAGGSYNEQFF | TGCGCCAGCAGTGGAGCGGGGGGATCCTACAATGAGCAGTTCTTC
TRBJ2-1 | - | - | TRBV7-2 | CASSATFSSYNEQFF | TGTGCCAGCAGCGCCACGTTTAGCTCCTACAATGAGCAGTTCTTC
TRBJ2-7 | TRBD2 | - | TRBV9 | CASSPGGGAFEQYF | TGTGCCAGCAGCCCGGGCGGGGGGGCCTTCGAGCAGTACTTC
TRBJ1-5 | - | - | TRBV7-9 | CASSPRLKQGPQPQHF | TGTGCCAGCAGCCCACGCCTAAAACAGGGACCTCAGCCCCAGCATTTT
TRBJ2-7 | TRBD1 | - | TRBV25-1 | CASSPRDRDYEQYF | TGTGCCAGCAGTCCCCGGGACAGGGACTACGAGCAGTACTTC
TRBJ1-4 | - | - | TRBV6-5 | CASSSNEKLFF | TGTGCCAGCAGCTCGAATGAAAAACTGTTTTTT
TRBJ2-7 | - | - | TRBV9 | CASSLGHNQYEQYF | TGTGCCAGCAGCTTAGGACATAACCAGTACGAGCAGTACTTC
TRBJ2-5 | TRBD1 | - | TRBV11-2 | CASSAGTDLRETQYF | TGTGCCAGCAGCGCCGGGACAGACTTGAGGGAGACCCAGTACTTC
TRBJ2-1 | - | - | TRBV6-5 | CASSFGGGDEQFF | TGTGCCAGCAGTTTTGGGGGCGGCGATGAGCAGTTCTTC
TRBJ2-7 | - | - | TRBV14 | CASSQEDGVSYEQYF | TGTGCCAGCAGCCAAGAGGACGGGGTCTCCTACGAGCAGTACTTC
TRBJ1-4 | TRBD1 | - | TRBV25-1 | CASRGTGNEKLFF | TGTGCCAGCAGGGGGACAGGGAATGAAAAACTGTTTTTT
TRBJ2-7 | - | once | TRBV29-1 | CSATGGVLVGYEQYF | TGCAGCGCCACCGGGGGAGTCCTGGTGGGCTACGAGCAGTACTTC
TRBJ2-5 | - | - | TRBV15 | CATSREQGRDQETQYF | TGTGCCACCAGCAGGGAACAGGGAAGGGATCAAGAGACCCAGTACTTC
TRBJ2-2 | - | once | TRBV5-1 | CASSFQIGPNTGELFF | TGCGCCAGCAGCTTCCAGATTGGTCCGAACACCGGGGAGCTGTTTTTT
TRBJ1-4 | - | - | TRBV19 | CASSPRNEKLFF | TGTGCCAGTAGCCCTAGGAATGAAAAACTGTTTTTT
TRBJ2-1 | TRBD1 | - | TRBV28 | CASRSGQIYNEQFF | TGTGCCAGCAGATCGGGACAGATCTACAATGAGCAGTTCTTC
TRBJ2-5 | - | - | TRBV5-1 | CASSPFGAQETQYF | TGCGCCAGCAGCCCGTTTGGGGCTCAAGAGACCCAGTACTTC
TRBJ2-2 | - | - | TRBV5-1 | CASSLRADRLTGELFF | TGCGCCAGCAGCTTACGTGCGGACAGACTGACCGGGGAGCTGTTTTTT
TRBJ2-1 | - | - | TRBV2 | CASSEISGWDNEQFF | TGTGCCAGCAGTGAGATTTCAGGGTGGGACAATGAGCAGTTCTTC
TRBJ1-1 | TRBD1 | - | TRBV7-9 | CASSILTGRDTEAFF | TGTGCCAGCAGCATCCTGACAGGGAGAGACACTGAAGCTTTCTTT
TRBJ2-3 | - | - | TRBV29-1 | CSVDPGSGTDTQYF | TGCAGCGTTGATCCCGGGTCGGGCACAGATACGCAGTATTTT
TRBJ1-4 | - | - | TRBV7-2 | CASSNLGGSNEKLFF | TGTGCCAGCAGCAACCTTGGAGGGTCTAATGAAAAACTGTTTTTT
TRBJ1-2 | TRBD1 | - | TRBV7-2 | CASSLEVTGNGYTF | TGTGCCAGCAGCTTAGAAGTGACAGGGAATGGCTACACCTTC
TRBJ1-4 | - | - | TRBV9 | CASSVGSLPNEKLFF | TGTGCCAGCAGCGTAGGCAGTTTACCTAATGAAAAACTGTTTTTT
TRBJ1-1 | - | - | TRBV28 | CASSQSRGSVNTEAFF | TGTGCCAGCAGCCAAAGCCGAGGGTCCGTGAACACTGAAGCTTTCTTT
TRBJ2-7 | TRBD1 | - | TRBV30 | CAWSVGQALDGYEQYF | TGTGCCTGGAGTGTCGGACAGGCCCTTGATGGATACGAGCAGTACTTC
TRBJ1-1 | - | - | TRBV5-1 | CASSLDRQGNTEAFF | TGCGCCAGCAGCTTGGACAGGCAGGGTAACACTGAAGCTTTCTTT
TRBJ1-2 | - | - | TRBV18 | CASSPPGRVEGYTF | TGTGCCAGCTCACCACCCGGCAGGGTGGAGGGCTACACCTTC
TRBJ1-4 | TRBD1 | - | TRBV7-2 | CASSLTGGAEKLFF | TGTGCCAGCAGCTTAACAGGGGGCGCCGAAAAACTGTTTTTT
TRBJ2-7 | - | - | TRBV6-4 | CASSDSIRGRQSSYEQYF | TGTGCCAGCAGTGACTCCATTAGGGGCAGGCAGAGCTCCTACGAGCAGTACTTC
TRBJ2-1 | TRBD2 | - | TRBV2 | CASNYLAVNEQFF | TGTGCCAGCAATTACCTAGCGGTAAATGAGCAGTTCTTC
TRBJ1-6 | - | - | TRBV4-1 | CASSQEGRRLDNSPLHF | TGCGCCAGCAGCCAAGAGGGGAGACGACTTGATAATTCACCCCTCCACTTT
TRBJ2-7 | TRBD2 | - | TRBV7-2 | CASSLGTSGIRSEQYF | TGTGCCAGCAGCCTAGGGACTAGCGGGATTAGGAGCGAGCAGTACTTC
TRBJ2-1 | TRBD1 | - | TRBV14 | CASSQWTGGDNEQFF | TGTGCCAGCAGCCAATGGACAGGGGGGGATAATGAGCAGTTCTTC
TRBJ2-7 | - | once | TRBV6-5 | CASSHSYEQYF | TGTGCCAGCAGCCATTCCTACGAGCAGTACTTC
TRBJ1-1 | - | - | TRBV4-2 | CASSQVSTYTEAFF | TGTGCCAGCAGCCAAGTGAGTACGTACACTGAAGCTTTCTTT
TRBJ1-1 | - | few | TRBV29-1 | CSVGGGQMNTEAFF | TGCAGCGTAGGGGGGGGACAAATGAACACTGAAGCTTTCTTT
TRBJ2-1 | - | - | TRBV9 | CASSVAGPISSGRSYNEQFF | TGTGCCAGCAGCGTAGCTGGCCCTATCTCGAGCGGCCGGTCCTACAATGAGCAGTTCTTC
TRBJ1-2 | TRBD1 | - | TRBV6-5 | CASSYVSGGLYGYTF | TGTGCCAGCAGTTACGTGTCAGGGGGCCTCTATGGCTACACCTTC
TRBJ2-7 | TRBD2 | - | TRBV7-9 | CASSAPLAGDLYEQYF | TGTGCCAGCAGCGCCCCACTCGCGGGGGACCTCTACGAGCAGTACTTC
TRBJ1-4 | - | - | TRBV9 | CASSVGATTNEKLFF | TGTGCCAGCAGCGTAGGCGCTACAACTAATGAAAAACTGTTTTTT
TRBJ1-5 | TRBD1 | - | TRBV2 | CASGDSGGHQPQHF | TGTGCCAGCGGAGACTCAGGGGGCCATCAGCCCCAGCATTTT
TRBJ1-1 | - | once | TRBV7-8 | CASSLLTRDAFF | TGTGCCAGCAGCTTATTGACTAGGGATGCTTTCTTT
TRBJ1-2 | - | - | TRBV6-1 | CASSEERGYYGYTF | TGTGCCAGCAGTGAAGAGAGGGGGTACTATGGCTACACCTTC
TRBJ2-5 | TRBD2 | - | TRBV4-1 | CASSPYGLAGTQYF | TGCGCCAGCAGCCCGTACGGACTAGCTGGGACCCAGTACTTC
TRBJ1-1 | - | - | TRBV30 | CAYAGVARWAFF | TGTGCCTACGCAGGGGTGGCGCGGTGGGCTTTCTTT
TRBJ2-3 | TRBD2 | - | TRBV19 | CASSPPGTSGQYF | TGTGCCAGTAGTCCCCCCGGGACTAGCGGCCAGTATTTT
TRBJ2-2 | - | - | TRBV7-9 | CASSLGRVSNTGELFF | TGTGCCAGCAGCTTAGGCCGGGTCTCGAACACCGGGGAGCTGTTTTTT
TRBJ2-3 | TRBD2 | - | TRBV29-1 | CSSGPGGSDTQYF | TGCAGCTCGGGGCCGGGAGGGTCAGATACGCAGTATTTT
TRBJ1-3 | - | - | TRBV11-2 | CASSFGGDAGNTIYF | TGTGCCAGCAGCTTCGGCGGCGATGCTGGAAACACCATATATTTT
TRBJ1-1 | - | - | TRBV29-1 | CSPTGLSNTEAFF | TGCAGCCCTACGGGTTTATCGAACACTGAAGCTTTCTTT
TRBJ2-1 | TRBD2 | once | TRBV12-5 | CASGSHSGVSYNEQFF | TGTGCTAGTGGTTCCCATAGCGGGGTCTCCTACAATGAGCAGTTCTTC
TRBJ2-7 | - | - | TRBV11-2 | CASSLGPDSYEQYF | TGTGCCAGCAGCTTAGGGCCAGACTCCTACGAGCAGTACTTC
TRBJ2-7 | - | - | TRBV6-4 | CASSAVCVSYEQYF | TGTGCCAGCAGTGCCGTTTGCGTCTCCTACGAGCAGTACTTC